This T cell receptor beta chain was documented in a study of technical replicates of blood from several donors. This table comes from immunoSEQ multiplex PCR, and its TCRdb copy is limited to in-frame clones, with some not included. The table shows about 54,000 clones, with roughly 92% occurring only once. Germline V gene data show CDR1 as SGHAT and CDR2 as FQNNGV. The germline V and J ends were trimmed by 5 bases and 8 bases, with 15 bases remaining between them. The CDR3 covers 13 residues. The sequence was obtained from a human donor in good health. Source material: T cells isolated from PBMCs. This chain connects TRBV11-2 to TRBJ1-2; D call uncertain. CDR3 in DNA: TGTGCCAGCAGCGAAGGACGGGGTTACGGCTACACCTTC. Protein: CASSEGRGYGYTF.